What follows are 2 T cell receptor beta chains derived from one specimen sequenced in a study of blood T cells in healthy people across ages (dated by TCRdb to the mid-2010s). The receptor library was made with 5' RACE. Sequencer: Illumina HiSeq 2500. The second PCR ran for roughly 6 to 11 cycles and used a J-beta primer mix along with a sample-barcoded 5' primer. TCRdb's own reprocessing of the public reads used fastp at Q25 and MiXCR and kept productive beta chains. Every CDR3 protein is listed once, alongside the most common genes and DNA of its rows. The sample data list about 1 million distinct CDR3 sequences, and more than 40% of these were observed just once. The ten top clones hold 15% to 20% of the sample. Sample: blood. These receptor sequences come from a woman aged 60-70 years in good health.

The chain combines TRBV6-2 or TRBV6-3 with TRBJ1-1, with 8 bases identical to TRBD1. This CDR3 is 16 amino acids long. Trimming cost V 5 bases and J 0 bases; bases outside gene matches: 8. Germline V gene data show CDR1 as MNHEY and CDR2 as SVGEGT. The CDR3 spells CASSPPDRAMNTEAFF. The CDR3 DNA is TGTGCCAGCAGTCCACCGGACAGGGCCATGAACACTGAAGCTTTCTTT.

Turning to this clonotype: The junction does not match germline at one end; this may be a read error. The chain joins TRBV27 to TRBJ1-4; a possible D gene is TRBD1 (5 bases). This CDR3 contains 15 residues. In germline, CDR1 is MNHEY, CDR2 SMNVEV (reference sequence). Here the CDR3 DNA reads TGTGCCAGCAAAGCCGGCAGGGCAACCAATGAAAAACTGTTTTTT. Protein: CASKAGRATNEKLFF.